Listed here is a single T cell receptor beta chain. This specimen belongs to a study of technical replicates of blood from several donors. This CDR3 spans 13 amino acids. Trimming took 8 bases from V and 2 from J; bases not matched to a gene: 4. Germline CDR1 is MNHEY and CDR2 is SVGAGI. Clones were sequenced by immunoSEQ multiplex PCR, and TCRdb holds only the in-frame ones, with some missing. The data hold 13,000 to 15,000 clones, with almost 85% observed a single time. This TCR derives from a human donor in good health. The chain uses TRBV6-5 and TRBJ2-7; 9 bases line up with TRBD1. The sample taken for sequencing was PBMCs. The CDR3 coding sequence is TGTGCCAGCTTGGGACAGGGCGCCTACGAGCAGTACTTC. It specifies CASLGQGAYEQYF.